The 6 T cell receptor beta chains below come from one sample, sequenced in a study of T cells in Graves' hyperthyroidism and ophthalmopathy. RNA transcripts gave rise to amplified TCR beta CDR3 regions. TCR CDR3 regions were first amplified by RT-PCR with HTBI primers. TCRdb independently ran MiXCR on the multiplex PCR reads; one entry per CDR3 protein. This table holds 550,000 to 800,000 distinct CDR3 sequences, roughly 15% found once. The specimen sequenced was blood. These receptors originate from a man aged 18-30 years with Graves' hyperthyroidism.

This clonotype was observed many times. The chain recombines TRBV6-2 or TRBV6-3 with TRBJ2-7; D could derive from TRBD1 or TRBD2 (5 bases each). The CDR3 runs 13 residues. V gave up 7 bases and J gave up 3 bases, with 13 bases separating them. CDR1 MNHEY and CDR2 SVGEGT come from the germline V gene. CDR3 in DNA: TGTGCCAGCACCGAGGGACGGGTCTACGAGCAGTACTTC. Translation gives CASTEGRVYEQYF.

Worth noting for this clonotype: A much more abundant neighbour one base away suggests this may be a read error. V and J are TRBV12-3 or TRBV12-4 and TRBJ2-1; the match to TRBD2 covers 8 bases. The J segment lost 0 bases and the V segment lost 5 bases, leaving 6 bases of the junction unmatched. The CDR3 is 16 amino acids. CDR3 amino acids: CASSVTLAASYNEQFF. CDR3 coding DNA: TGTGCCAGCAGTGTAACACTAGCGGCCTCCTACAATGAGCAGTTCTTC.

The rearrangement links TRBV10-3 to TRBJ2-5, with D unclear. The V end was cut by 0 bases, the J end by 5 bases, with 4 bases between. Germline CDR1 reads ENHRY; CDR2 reads SYGVKD. The CDR3 length is 12 residues. The CDR3 DNA reads as TGTGCCATCAGTGAGTCGAAGGAGACCCAGTACTTC. It yields the protein CAISESKETQYF.

The chain joins TRBV19 to TRBJ1-1; no clear D. The CDR3 extends over 13 amino acids. V lost 5 bases and J lost 3, with 10 bases in between. Germline values: CDR1 LNHDA, CDR2 SQIVND (reference sequence). The CDR3 spells CASSPTPDTEAFF. In DNA, the CDR3 is TGTGCCAGTAGTCCTACCCCAGACACTGAAGCTTTCTTT.

The J gene is TRBJ2-1, the V gene TRBV6-1; 12 nucleotides align to TRBD2. V trimming: 4 bases; J trimming: 7 bases; junction bases outside the gene matches: 5. The CDR3 spans 15 residues. Germline assignment: CDR1 MNHNS and CDR2 SASEGT. For the CDR3, the DNA is TGTGCCAGCAGTGCCACTAGCGGGAGGAGGAATGAGCAGTTCTTC. It translates to CASSATSGRRNEQFF.

This chain connects TRBV24-1 to TRBJ2-3, with 12 bases lining up with TRBD2. Germline CDR1 reads KGHDR; CDR2 reads SFDVKD. This CDR3 region has 17 residues. With V trimmed by 3 bases and J by 5 bases, 8 bases remained unmatched. CDR3 sequence (DNA): TGTGCCACCAGTGATCCACTACTAGCGGGAGGTGTAGATACGCAGTATTTT. It yields the protein CATSDPLLAGGVDTQYF.